These 32 T cell receptor beta chains were all obtained from the same sample, sequenced in a study of blood T cells in healthy people across ages. Then a second PCR, running roughly 7 to 11 cycles, was carried out with a sample-barcoded 5' primer and a J-beta primer mix. TCRdb reprocessed the 5' RACE reads with MiXCR, giving one entry per CDR3 protein. The sample comprises approximately 900,000 distinct CDR3 sequences, about 28% of which are singletons, and roughly 10% rests with the top ten. The same specimen was also included in a second study, on T cells of mothers and their children.

Specimen: blood. The receptors originated from a woman aged 40 to 50 in good health.

The rearrangement links TRBV7-2 to TRBJ2-7; no firm D call. The J call may be faulty, since TRBJ2-5 better matches the DNA end. The CDR3 spans 15 residues. Per germline, CDR1 SGHTA and CDR2 FQGNSA. CDR3 amino acids: CASSATGTIRETQYF. The DNA of the CDR3 is TGTGCCAGCAGCGCCACCGGAACGATACGGGAGACCCAGTACTTC.

This clonotype was seen a few times. The chain combines TRBV28 with TRBJ2-5; weak D call: TRBD2 (5 bases). The CDR3 loop spans 14 amino acids. V lost 0 bases and J 5 bases, leaving 10 bases between the germline ends. Germline V gene data show CDR1 as MDHEN and CDR2 as SYDVKM. The CDR3 bases are TGTGCCAGCAGTTTATGGATAGTAGCGGAGACCCAGTACTTC. Translated: CASSLWIVAETQYF.

The rearrangement uses TRBV20-1 and TRBJ2-7; no clear D gene. CDR1 and CDR2 from the germline V gene are DFQATT and SNEGSKA (reference sequence). V dropped 3 bases and J dropped 5 bases, with 2 bases sitting between them. This CDR3 has 9 amino acids. This CDR3 reads CSARHEQYF. The CDR3, as DNA: TGCAGTGCTAGGCACGAGCAGTACTTC.

This clonotype was seen many times. J is TRBJ2-5 and V is TRBV28; 10 bases are shared with TRBD1. The J segment lost 5 bases and the V segment lost 5 bases, leaving 8 bases of the junction unmatched. The CDR3 is 15 residues long. CDR1 and CDR2 (germline): MDHEN, SYDVKM. DNA for the CDR3: TGTGCCAGCAGTACTACCTGGACAGGGGGGGAGACCCAGTACTTC. Its translation is CASSTTWTGGETQYF. The whole variable domain, remainder taken from reference TRBV28 and TRBJ2-5, is DVKVTQSSRYLVKRTGEKVFLECVQDMDHENMFWYRQDPGLGLRLIYFSYDVKMKEKGDIPEGYSVSREKKERFSLILESASTNQTSMYLCASSTTWTGGETQYFGPGTRLLVL.

This clonotype was seen a few times. This chain links TRBV6-5 with TRBJ2-3; 9 bases align to TRBD1. J gave up 4 bases and V 6 bases, and 11 bases lay outside the gene matches. Germline-derived CDR1 and CDR2 are MNHEY and SVGAGI. CDR3 length: 16 residues. CDR3 region: CASSPGTGPISDTQYF. The CDR3 nucleotides are TGTGCCAGCAGCCCCGGGACAGGGCCCATTTCAGATACGCAGTATTTT.

For this clonotype: A read error may be the cause here, since a much bigger clone is one base away. The chain combines TRBV6-5 with TRBJ2-5; no definite D call. Germline values: CDR1 MNHEY, CDR2 SVGAGI. V was clipped by 0 bases and J by 4 bases, with 9 bases between them. The CDR3 is 14 amino acids. The CDR3, as DNA: TGTGCCAGCAGTTACTCGACGGCAAGAGAGACCCAGTACTTC. It yields the protein CASSYSTARETQYF.

The rearrangement links TRBV29-1 to TRBJ2-5; D uncertain. V was trimmed by 3 bases and J by 0 bases, leaving 5 bases between them. Germline V gene data show CDR1 as SQVTM and CDR2 as ANQGSEA. The CDR3 runs 12 residues. The chain's CDR3 is CSVDLHQETQYF. The CDR3 DNA reads as TGCAGCGTTGATTTGCACCAAGAGACCCAGTACTTC.

This clonotype was detected many times. This chain connects TRBV12-3 or TRBV12-4 to TRBJ1-1, with D possibly matching TRBD1 (5 bases). This CDR3 region has 12 residues. Trimming took off 8 bases at V and 8 bases at J, with 15 bases between the two ends. The CDR3 reads CASSRRGTEAFF. In DNA form, the CDR3 reads TGTGCCAGCTCGAGGAGGGGAACCGAAGCTTTCTTT.

This chain connects TRBV30 to TRBJ2-7; the D gene is possibly TRBD2 (6 bases). V dropped 1 base and J dropped 2 bases, with 6 bases sitting between them. Germline CDR1 GTSNPN, CDR2 SVGIG (reference sequence). CDR3 length: 12 amino acids. DNA of the CDR3: TGTGCCTGGAGTGGGGAGGCCTACGAGCAGTACTTC. Encoded protein: CAWSGEAYEQYF.

This clonotype occurred many times. The chain employs TRBV20-1 and TRBJ2-1; unclear D gene. From germline, CDR1 is DFQATT and CDR2 SNEGSKA (reference sequence). The CDR3 has 14 residues. Trimming took off 3 bases at V and 0 bases at J, with 9 bases between the two ends. The CDR3 reads CSASPTNSYNEQFF. The CDR3, as DNA: TGCAGTGCTAGTCCCACCAACTCCTACAATGAGCAGTTCTTC.

Worth noting for this clonotype: Mismatch with germline at one junction end may stem from a read error. CDR3 residues: CASSFWGAREDTEYF. CDR3 sequence (DNA): TGTGCCAGCAGTTTCTGGGGGGCGCGTGAAGATACGGAGTATTTT. The chain has TRBV12-3 or TRBV12-4 and TRBJ2-3; perhaps D is TRBD1 or TRBD2 (6 bases each). The CDR3 contains 15 residues.

V usage is TRBV20-1 and J usage is TRBJ2-1, with unresolved D. This CDR3 is built from 15 residues. V was trimmed by 7 bases and J by 8 bases, leaving 24 bases between them. Germline CDR1 is DFQATT and CDR2 is SNEGSKA (reference sequence). DNA for the CDR3: TGCAGTGGAGGTAGTACAGCTCTATCCCTCGATGAGCAGTTCTTC. The encoded protein is CSGGSTALSLDEQFF.

This clonotype has a handful of counts. DNA of the CDR3: TGTGCCAGCAGCCCAGGGATTGAGTATGGCTACACCTTC. It encodes CASSPGIEYGYTF. This chain joins TRBV7-2 and TRBJ1-2; TRBD1 might be the D (5 bases). Germline assignment: CDR1 SGHTA and CDR2 FQGNSA. Trimming shortened V by 5 bases and J by 5 bases, and 12 bases separated the two germline ends. This CDR3 spans 13 amino acids.

This clonotype occurred many times. The chain links TRBV7-9 to TRBJ2-1, with 7 bases fitting TRBD1. CDR3 length: 17 amino acids. Germline CDR1 SEHNR, CDR2 FQNEAQ (reference sequence). V lost 4 bases and J lost 4; bases outside the gene matches: 13. The CDR3 reads CASSSTGIQAPYNEQFF. The CDR3 DNA follows: TGTGCCAGCAGCTCGACAGGGATCCAGGCCCCTTACAATGAGCAGTTCTTC.

This clonotype was seen ten or more times. The chain couples TRBV5-6 to TRBJ2-5; 12 bases are shared with TRBD1. The CDR3 extends over 20 amino acids. CDR1 and CDR2 (germline): SGHDT, YYEEEE. The junction had 18 bases not matched to a gene; V was cut back by 1 base and J by 5 bases. CDR3 nucleotides: TGTGCCAGCAGCTTGCCTGAAATTGTCCGGGACAGGGGGCTCAGGGAGACCCAGTACTTC. Translating it yields CASSLPEIVRDRGLRETQYF.

This clonotype has a count of ten or more. V and J are TRBV20-1 and TRBJ2-1; 15 nucleotides align to TRBD2. This CDR3 has 15 amino acids. The V and J ends lost 4 bases and 8 bases, in that order; junction bases with no gene match: 6. The germline CDR1 and CDR2 sequences are DFQATT and SNEGSKA (reference sequence). CDR3 protein: CSAKSGLAGGHEQFF. Here the CDR3 DNA reads TGCAGTGCTAAGTCGGGACTAGCGGGGGGCCATGAGCAGTTCTTC.

The chain joins TRBV6-6 to TRBJ1-5, with TRBD1 matching 9 bases. CDR1 is MNHNY, CDR2 SVGAGI, per germline (reference sequence). With V trimmed by 6 bases and J by 7 bases, 7 bases remained unmatched. This CDR3 region has 14 residues. The CDR3 DNA follows: TGTGCCAGCAGACAGGGGGCCGGCGGACAGCCCCAGCATTTT. Its protein is CASRQGAGGQPQHF.

This clonotype was counted only a few times. The chain carries TRBV25-1 and TRBJ1-1; no clear D gene. The V gene's germline CDR1 is MGHDK and CDR2 SYGVNS. V was clipped by 3 bases and J by 3 bases, with 8 bases between them. This CDR3 is built from 13 residues. The CDR3 sequence is CASSDLTYTEAFF. The CDR3 DNA sequence: TGTGCCAGCAGTGACCTGACTTACACTGAAGCTTTCTTT. The variable domain in full, with the rest retrieved from reference TRBV25-1 and TRBJ1-1, is EADIYQTPRYLVIGTGKKITLECSQTMGHDKMYWYQQDPGMELHLIHYSYGVNSTEKGDLSSESTVSRIRTEHFPLTLESARPSHTSQYLCASSDLTYTEAFFGQGTRLTVV.

This clonotype was recorded only once. The J gene is TRBJ2-3, the V gene TRBV5-1; TRBD2 matches at 12 bases. CDR3 length: 18 residues. V was pared by 0 bases and J by 0 bases, with 5 bases of the junction left unmatched. Looked up from germline, CDR1 is SGHRS and CDR2 is YFSETQ. In nucleotides, the CDR3 is TGCGCCAGCAGCTTGGGACTAGCGGGAGCAAGAAGCACAGATACGCAGTATTTT. Its translation is CASSLGLAGARSTDTQYF.

As regards this clonotype: A single base separates this from a much larger clone, so it may be a read error. The V gene is TRBV9, the J gene TRBJ2-4; D gene ambiguous. The J call may be mistaken, given a closer DNA end match to TRBJ2-7. Germline-derived CDR1 and CDR2 are SGDLS and YYNGEE. CDR3 length: 15 amino acids. The CDR3 loop reads CANSVDGQQVYEQYF. CDR3 DNA: TGTGCCAACAGCGTAGATGGTCAGCAGGTTTACGAGCAGTACTTC.

The sample holds a few counts of this clonotype. Its ends do not fully match the called genes, so a read error is possible. V is TRBV9 and J is TRBJ2-1; D possibly corresponds to TRBD2 (7 bases). Germline V gene lookup returns CDR1 SGDLS and CDR2 YYNGEE. CDR3 size: 17 residues. CDR3 sequence: CTSSDPGRGALYNEQFF. CDR3 nucleotide sequence: TGTACCAGCAGCGACCCGGGTCGGGGGGCCCTATACAATGAGCAGTTCTTC.

The sample holds a few counts of this clonotype. This chain's CDR3 is CATSVRQSSYEQYF. CDR3 coding DNA: TGTGCCACCAGCGTACGACAGTCTTCCTACGAGCAGTACTTC. This chain uses TRBV15 with TRBJ2-7; TRBD1 might be the D (5 bases). CDR1 is LNHNV, CDR2 YYDKDF, per germline (reference sequence). The CDR3 extends over 14 amino acids. V was clipped by 5 bases and J by 1 base, with 12 bases between them.

The rearrangement links TRBV29-1 to TRBJ1-1; D gene unclear. V was trimmed by 2 bases and J by 0 bases, leaving 10 bases between them. The V gene's germline CDR1 is SQVTM and CDR2 ANQGSEA. The CDR3 totals 14 residues. The CDR3 is CSVELWTVNTEAFF. The CDR3 DNA sequence: TGCAGCGTTGAACTGTGGACGGTGAACACTGAAGCTTTCTTT.

This clonotype has only a few counts. J is TRBJ2-3 and V is TRBV3-1; 11 nucleotides line up with TRBD2. Germline V gene sequence: CDR1 LGHDT, CDR2 YNNKEL (reference sequence). Unmatched junction bases numbered 3, after V lost 1 base and J lost 6 bases. The CDR3 extends over 15 amino acids. Here the CDR3 DNA reads TGTGCCAGCAGCCAAGTGACTAGCGGGGCTGATACGCAGTATTTT. It codes for CASSQVTSGADTQYF.

The chain joins TRBV3-1 to TRBJ1-2; 8 bases match TRBD1. This CDR3 spans 14 amino acids. Per germline, CDR1 LGHDT and CDR2 YNNKEL (reference sequence). V was pared by 5 bases and J by 7 bases, with 9 bases of the junction left unmatched. The CDR3 region has the DNA TGTGCCAGCAGCATTGATGGACAGGGAGGTGGCTACACCTTC. Residues: CASSIDGQGGGYTF.

This clonotype has a single count. A clone one base away is much larger, so this may be a read error. The rearrangement links TRBV9 to TRBJ2-1; TRBD1 aligns across 7 bases. The CDR3 has 16 amino acids. Germline CDR1 and CDR2: SGDLS and YYNGEE. J lost 5 bases, V lost 4 bases, and 12 bases had no gene match. The CDR3 nucleotides read TGTGCCAGCAGCTATCCAAGGACAGGCGGCGACAATGAGCAGTTCTTC. It codes for CASSYPRTGGDNEQFF. Variable domain in full (rest from reference TRBV9 and TRBJ2-1): DSGVTQTPKHLITATGQRVTLRCSPRSGDLSVYWYQQSLDQGLQFLIQYYNGEERAKGNILERFSAQQFPDLHSELNLSSLELGDSALYFCASSYPRTGGDNEQFFGPGTRLTVL.

The CDR3 region is CSAERPGNSPLHF. The DNA for the CDR3 is TGCAGTGCCGAGAGACCGGGTAATTCACCCCTCCACTTT. The V and J genes are TRBV20-1 and TRBJ1-6, with no clear D. This CDR3 is built from 13 residues. Trimming shortened V by 6 bases and J by 6 bases, and 12 bases separated the two germline ends. Per germline, CDR1 DFQATT and CDR2 SNEGSKA (reference sequence).

Comment on this clonotype: Just one base apart from a much larger clone, this may be a read error. The chain joins TRBV20-1 to TRBJ2-3; D remains unclear. There are 12 residues in the CDR3. Looked up from germline, CDR1 is DFQATT and CDR2 is SNEGSKA (reference sequence). As DNA, the CDR3 is TGCGGTGCTAGTATCGACACAGATACGCAGTATTTT. It is translated as CGASIDTDTQYF.

This clonotype was counted at least ten times. The chain couples TRBV5-1 to TRBJ2-7; D possibly uses TRBD1 or TRBD2 (5 bases each). The CDR3 is 18 residues long. Trimming left V 3 bases short and J 4 bases short, with 26 bases between. Per the germline V gene, CDR1 is SGHRS and CDR2 is YFSETQ. The CDR3 DNA reads as TGCGCCAGCAGCTGGGGACCGTTCGGGACGTCCAACGCTTACGAGCAGTACTTC. As protein: CASSWGPFGTSNAYEQYF.

The chain is built from TRBV10-3 and TRBJ2-3; 15 bases line up with TRBD2. Per germline, CDR1 ENHRY and CDR2 SYGVKD. Losses at the gene ends were 11 bases for V and 5 bases for J; bases not matched to a gene: 14. The CDR3 is made up of 17 amino acids. The CDR3 region is CASARGGLAGGQDTQYF. The CDR3 DNA sequence: TGTGCCTCCGCCCGGGGGGGACTAGCGGGGGGCCAAGATACGCAGTATTTT.

This clonotype was found a few times. Written as DNA, the CDR3 is TGTGCCAGCAGCGTTACAGGGGGCTTTAGCTATGGCTACACCTTC. Translated: CASSVTGGFSYGYTF. The chain carries TRBV9 and TRBJ1-2; TRBD1 agrees at 9 bases. V was clipped by 2 bases and J by 4 bases; unmatched bases: 6. The CDR3 has 15 amino acids. The germline gives CDR1 SGDLS, CDR2 YYNGEE.

This clonotype has at least ten counts. CDR3 nucleotide sequence: TGTGCCAGCAGTCCCAGTTTTGGCTACACCTTC. Encoded protein: CASSPSFGYTF. The genes are TRBV12-3 or TRBV12-4 and TRBJ1-2; the D is unclear. This CDR3 has 11 residues. The V gene lost 5 bases and the J gene lost 7 bases, with 8 bases spanning the gap.